The 2 T cell receptor beta chains below come from one sample, sequenced in a study of blood T cell repertoires in COVID-19. Assay: immunoSEQ multiplex PCR; the TCRdb copy retains only in-frame clones and omits some. The table shows 150,000 to 200,000 clones, with 85% occurring only once. Sample: peripheral blood. The receptors were sampled from a woman aged 50 to 60 with COVID-19, enrolled during active disease.

The J gene is TRBJ2-2, the V gene TRBV5-4; possible D gene TRBD1, 6 bases. CDR1 and CDR2 from the germline V gene are SGHNT and YYREEE (reference sequence). V shed 1 base and J shed 1 base, with 11 bases lying between them. This CDR3 comprises 16 residues. Written as DNA, the CDR3 is TGTGCCAGCAGCTTGTCGCCGGGACAGAACACCGGGGAGCTGTTTTTT. Protein product: CASSLSPGQNTGELFF.

J is TRBJ1-2 and V is TRBV24-1; 10 bases are shared with TRBD1. The CDR3 loop spans 14 amino acids. With V trimmed by 7 bases and J by 6 bases, 7 bases remained unmatched. Germline V gene data show CDR1 as KGHDR and CDR2 as SFDVKD. The CDR3 here is CATSDDRGPDGYTF. The CDR3 region has the DNA TGTGCCACCAGCGACGACAGGGGGCCTGATGGCTACACCTTC.